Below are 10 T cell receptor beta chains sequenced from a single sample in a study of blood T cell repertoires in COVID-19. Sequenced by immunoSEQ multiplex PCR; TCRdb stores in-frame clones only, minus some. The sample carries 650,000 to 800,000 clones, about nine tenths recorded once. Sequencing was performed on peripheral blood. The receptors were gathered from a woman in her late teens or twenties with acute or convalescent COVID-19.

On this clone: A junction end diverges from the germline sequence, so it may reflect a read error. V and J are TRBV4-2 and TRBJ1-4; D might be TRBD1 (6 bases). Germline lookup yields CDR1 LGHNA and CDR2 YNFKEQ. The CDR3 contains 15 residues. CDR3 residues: CASSQGTGTNEKLFF. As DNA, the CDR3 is TGTGCCAGCAGCCAAGGTACAGGGACTAACGAAAAACTGTTTTTT.

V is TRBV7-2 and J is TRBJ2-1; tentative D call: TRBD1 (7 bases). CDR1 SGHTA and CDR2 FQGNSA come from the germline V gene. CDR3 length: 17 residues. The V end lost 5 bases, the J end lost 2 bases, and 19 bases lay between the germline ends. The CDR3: CASSPGGYRGAYNEQFF. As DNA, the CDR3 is TGTGCCAGCAGCCCCGGAGGGTACAGGGGAGCCTACAATGAGCAGTTCTTC.

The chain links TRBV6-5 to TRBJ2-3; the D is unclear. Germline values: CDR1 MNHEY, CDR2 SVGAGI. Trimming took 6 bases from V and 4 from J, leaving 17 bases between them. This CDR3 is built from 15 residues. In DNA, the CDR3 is TGTGCCAGCAGCTTGCTAGGCGCTAGGCCAGATACGCAGTATTTT. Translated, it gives CASSLLGARPDTQYF.

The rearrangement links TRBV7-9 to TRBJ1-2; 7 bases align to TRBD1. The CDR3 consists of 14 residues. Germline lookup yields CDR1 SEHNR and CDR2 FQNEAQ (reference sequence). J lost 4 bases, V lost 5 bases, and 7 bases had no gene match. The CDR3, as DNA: TGTGCCAGCAGCCTCGGACAGGTGGGCTATGGCTACACCTTC. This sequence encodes CASSLGQVGYGYTF. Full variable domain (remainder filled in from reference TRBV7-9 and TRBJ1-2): DTGVSQNPRHKITKRGQNVTFRCDPISEHNRLYWYRQTLGQGPEFLTYFQNEAQLEKSRLLSDRFSAERPKGSFSTLEIQRTEQGDSAMYLCASSLGQVGYGYTFGSGTRLTVV.

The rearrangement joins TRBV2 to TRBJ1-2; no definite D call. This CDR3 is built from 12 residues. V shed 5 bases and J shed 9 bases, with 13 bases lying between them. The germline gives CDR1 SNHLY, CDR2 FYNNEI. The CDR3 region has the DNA TGTGCCAGCAGTTACCCCGGGTTCAGCTACACCTTC. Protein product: CASSYPGFSYTF.

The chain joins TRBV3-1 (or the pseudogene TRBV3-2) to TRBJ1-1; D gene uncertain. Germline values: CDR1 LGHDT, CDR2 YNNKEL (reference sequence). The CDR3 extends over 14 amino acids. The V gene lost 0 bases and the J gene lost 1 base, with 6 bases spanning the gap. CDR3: CASSQEFSNTEAFF. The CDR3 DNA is TGTGCCAGCAGCCAAGAATTCTCGAACACTGAAGCTTTCTTT.

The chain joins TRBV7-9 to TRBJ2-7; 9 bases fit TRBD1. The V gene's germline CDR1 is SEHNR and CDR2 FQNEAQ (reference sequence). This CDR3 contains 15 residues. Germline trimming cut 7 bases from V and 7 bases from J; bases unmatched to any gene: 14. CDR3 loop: CASTDTRTGAVEQYF. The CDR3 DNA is TGTGCCAGCACCGACACCCGGACAGGGGCAGTTGAGCAGTACTTC.

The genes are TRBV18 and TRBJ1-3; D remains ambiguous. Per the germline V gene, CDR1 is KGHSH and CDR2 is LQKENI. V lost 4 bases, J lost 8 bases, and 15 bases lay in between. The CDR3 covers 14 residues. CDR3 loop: CASSLAPERDTIYF. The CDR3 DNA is TGTGCCAGCTCACTGGCGCCCGAGCGGGACACCATATATTTT.

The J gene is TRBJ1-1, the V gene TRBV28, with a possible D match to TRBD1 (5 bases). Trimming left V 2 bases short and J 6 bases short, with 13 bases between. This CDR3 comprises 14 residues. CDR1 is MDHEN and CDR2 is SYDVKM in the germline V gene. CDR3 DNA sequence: TGTGCCAGCAGTTTAGGCTCCTTAGGGGCTGAAGCTTTCTTT. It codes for CASSLGSLGAEAFF.

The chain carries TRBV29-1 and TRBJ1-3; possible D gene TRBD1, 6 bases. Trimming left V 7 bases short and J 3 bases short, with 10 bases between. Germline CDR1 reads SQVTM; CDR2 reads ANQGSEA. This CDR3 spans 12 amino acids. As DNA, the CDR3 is TGCAGCGGCCTACAGGGTGGAAACACCATATATTTT. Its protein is CSGLQGGNTIYF.